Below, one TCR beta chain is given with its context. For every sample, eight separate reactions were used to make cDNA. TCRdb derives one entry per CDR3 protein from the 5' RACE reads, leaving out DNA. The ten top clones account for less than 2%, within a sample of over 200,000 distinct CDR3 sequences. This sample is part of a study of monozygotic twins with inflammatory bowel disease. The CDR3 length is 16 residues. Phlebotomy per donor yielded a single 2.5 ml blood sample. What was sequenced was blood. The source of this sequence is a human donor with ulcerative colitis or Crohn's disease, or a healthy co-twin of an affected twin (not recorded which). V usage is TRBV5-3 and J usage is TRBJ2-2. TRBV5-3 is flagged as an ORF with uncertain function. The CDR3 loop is CARSLPRPANTGELFF.